This TCR beta chain was captured in a study of T cells in Graves' hyperthyroidism and ophthalmopathy. This clonotype was recorded at least ten times. No antigen is known for it. CDR1 is LGHDT, CDR2 YNNKEL, per germline (reference sequence). The CDR3 contains 16 residues. Trimming removed 0 bases from V and 0 bases from J, with 12 bases in between. Overall study results and limits: Most clonotypes that expanded in the thyroid above 0.001 also showed up in blood.

Amplified regions were TCR beta CDR3 sequences from RNA transcripts. The study used the HTBI primer set for a first-round RT-PCR of the TCR CDR3. TCRdb analysed the multiplex PCR reads with MiXCR anew, one entry per CDR3 protein. Altogether about 290,000 distinct CDR3 sequences are present, around 16% being singletons, with the ten largest covering approximately 31%. The rearrangement joins TRBV3-1 to TRBJ2-7; D is unresolved. The TCR was taken from a young man with Graves' hyperthyroidism. Sequenced input: blood. CDR3 residues: CASSQEGWHSSYEQYF. The CDR3 DNA sequence: TGTGCCAGCAGCCAAGAGGGATGGCACAGCTCCTACGAGCAGTACTTC.